This T cell receptor beta chain came from a study of vaccination and CD4 T cells after COVID-19. Study-level background: The cells were exposed to overlapping spike peptides originating from SARS-CoV-2, HCoV-NL63, HCoV-OC43 and HCoV-229E for stimulation. Study-wide results and caveats: No early post-infection timepoints were studied, and convalescent patients studied were relatively few.

V dropped 6 bases and J dropped 3 bases, with 9 bases sitting between them. This CDR3 spans 13 amino acids. Specified treatment: roughly 10-day PBMC culture with coronavirus spike peptide pools or control peptides (ViraFEST assay). ViraFEST stimulated the growth of antigen-specific T cells using peptide pools and subsequently profiled their TCRs by sequencing. Patients returned positive PCR results between March and December 2020, earlier than US Alpha, Beta and Delta variants. Concerning this clonotype itself: Antigen specificity is unknown.

An Oncomine TCR Beta short-read assay was used to sequence the DNA from cultured CD4+ T cells. In TCRdb, the PCR reads were re-called with MiXCR into one record per CDR3 protein. Of fewer than 20,000 distinct CDR3 sequences in the sample, more than 50% are singletons; the top ten hold approximately 8%. V gene TRBV12-3 or TRBV12-4 combines with J gene TRBJ1-3; D might be TRBD1 (6 bases). The clonotype was recovered from a human donor who had recovered from COVID-19. The sequencing sample was made of CD4+ T cells from blood, cultured in vitro. CDR3 sequence: CASSPDSGNTIYF. CDR3 nucleotides: TGTGCCAGCAGCCCGGACAGTGGAAACACCATATATTTT.